The 28 T cell receptor beta chains listed next were all sequenced from one sample in a study of human T cells and chemical hapten exposure. TCRdb re-called the RACE reads through MiXCR, storing one row per CDR3 protein. This sample carries some 38,000 distinct CDR3 sequences, over 7.5% of them seen once, and the ten largest clones take 26%. Time point reported: patch test 3, about 24 weeks after DPC sensitization. The treatment: therapeutic diphenylcyclopropenone sensitization with weekly scalp DPC. Blood, whole and unfractionated, served as the source for total RNA extraction. Material: whole blood, obtained in connection with sensitization to the hapten diphenylcyclopropenone (DPC). These receptors all come from a man between 45 and 60 years old with alopecia areata. Some clones in this sample may be carry-over from other donors' samples.

This clonotype was detected a few times. The V and J genes are TRBV6-5 and TRBJ2-2, with 13 nucleotides matching TRBD2. The V and J ends lost 2 bases and 1 base, in that order; junction bases with no gene match: 10. This CDR3 region has 20 residues. Per germline, CDR1 MNHEY and CDR2 SVGAGI. CDR3 DNA: TGTGCCAGCAGTTACCCACGCTCGACTAGCGGGAGGCAGAACACCGGGGAGCTGTTTTTT. This codes for CASSYPRSTSGRQNTGELFF.

The table lists this clonotype with a few counts. This chain joins TRBV20-1 and TRBJ1-1; D is uncertain. Germline V CDR1 and CDR2: DFQATT, SNEGSKA (reference sequence). CDR3 size: 10 residues. Trimming took off 6 bases at V and 8 bases at J, with 10 bases between the two ends. The CDR3 loop is CSAARHEAFF. The DNA of the CDR3 is TGCAGTGCCGCCCGGCACGAAGCTTTCTTT.

This clonotype was detected a few times. V and J are TRBV28 and TRBJ2-1; D gene unclear. Germline loops: CDR1 MDHEN, CDR2 SYDVKM. Deletions cut 2 bases from V and 10 bases from J, with 3 bases between. The CDR3 totals 10 residues. The CDR3 region is CASSLREQFF. The DNA of the CDR3 is TGTGCCAGCAGTTTACGCGAGCAGTTCTTC.

This clonotype was found many times. The chain carries TRBV7-2 and TRBJ2-1; D is possibly TRBD1 (6 bases). The CDR3 covers 15 residues. Germline V gives CDR1 SGHTA, CDR2 FQGNSA. V lost 5 bases and J lost 4, with 15 bases in between. The CDR3 nucleotides are TGTGCCAGCAGCCTTGACAGGTCGTATTACAATGAGCAGTTCTTC. Translating gives CASSLDRSYYNEQFF.

V gene TRBV29-1 combines with J gene TRBJ1-1; D call uncertain. Germline V gene sequence: CDR1 SQVTM, CDR2 ANQGSEA. V was cut by 4 bases and J by 2 bases, with 5 bases left in between. The CDR3 is 11 residues long. DNA for the CDR3: TGCAGCGTTGTACATAACACTGAAGCTTTCTTT. This translates into CSVVHNTEAFF. The entire variable domain, with the rest obtained from reference TRBV29-1 and TRBJ1-1, is as follows: SAVISQKPSRDICQRGTSLTIQCQVDSQVTMMFWYRQQPGQSLTLIATANQGSEATYESGFVIDKFPISRPNLTFSTLTVSNMSPEDSSIYLCSVVHNTEAFFGQGTRLTVV.

This clonotype was counted at least ten times. The chain employs TRBV12-3 or TRBV12-4 and TRBJ1-6, with D possibly being TRBD1 (5 bases). Between the trimmed V and J ends, which lost 4 bases and 0 bases, there was a span of 10 bases. The CDR3 contains 16 residues. The CDR3 DNA follows: TGTGCCAGCAGTTCCAGGGCGAGCTCCTATAATTCACCCCTCCACTTT. Encoded protein: CASSSRASSYNSPLHF.

The chain carries TRBV20-1 and TRBJ2-7; TRBD1 matches at 10 bases. Germline lookup yields CDR1 DFQATT and CDR2 SNEGSKA (reference sequence). This CDR3 is built from 13 residues. The V gene end was trimmed by 6 bases and the J gene end by 3 bases; junction bases not matched to a gene: 5. CDR3 amino acids: CSATRDRGYEQYF. In DNA, the CDR3 is TGCAGTGCCACCCGGGACAGGGGCTACGAGCAGTACTTC.

This clonotype was found many times. V usage is TRBV7-8 and J usage is TRBJ2-1; a weak D match, TRBD1 (6 bases). The germline V gene encodes CDR1 SGHVS and CDR2 FQNEAQ. The CDR3 runs 14 residues. V was clipped by 3 bases and J by 4 bases, with 10 bases between them. The CDR3 nucleotides read TGTGCCAGCAGCTTTAGGGACATATACAATGAGCAGTTCTTC. This encodes CASSFRDIYNEQFF.

Ten or more counts support this clonotype. The chain recombines TRBV6-2 or TRBV6-3 with TRBJ2-1; the D is unclear. Germline loops: CDR1 MNHEY, CDR2 SVGEGT. V was pared by 4 bases and J by 0 bases, with 4 bases between. CDR3 size: 13 residues. The CDR3 loop is CASSWSSYNEQFF. The CDR3 region has the DNA TGTGCCAGCAGTTGGAGCTCCTACAATGAGCAGTTCTTC.

This clonotype was seen a handful of times. The chain carries TRBV20-1 and TRBJ2-7; D not certain. Trimming shortened V by 5 bases and J by 4 bases, and 15 bases separated the two germline ends. The CDR3 length is 13 residues. Per germline, CDR1 DFQATT and CDR2 SNEGSKA (reference sequence). In DNA, the CDR3 is TGCAGTGCTGACGGCCCCGCGACATACGAGCAGTACTTC. It specifies CSADGPATYEQYF.

At least ten counts were recorded for this clonotype. The V call is TRBV7-9, the J call TRBJ2-3; TRBD2 aligns across 11 bases. This CDR3 has 14 amino acids. The junction had 6 bases not matched to a gene; V was cut back by 4 bases and J by 9 bases. CDR1 and CDR2 (germline): SEHNR, FQNEAQ (reference sequence). In nucleotides, the CDR3 is TGTGCCAGCAGCTCCGGGACTAGCGGTGTCACGCAGTATTTT. Protein sequence: CASSSGTSGVTQYF. Supplemented by reference TRBV7-9 and TRBJ2-3, the full variable domain reads DTGVSQNPRHKITKRGQNVTFRCDPISEHNRLYWYRQTLGQGPEFLTYFQNEAQLEKSRLLSDRFSAERPKGSFSTLEIQRTEQGDSAMYLCASSSGTSGVTQYFGPGTRLTVL.

The chain recombines TRBV11-3 with TRBJ1-1, with 8 bases matching TRBD1. V shed 5 bases, J shed 11 bases, and the junction held 10 bases outside the gene matches. CDR1 and CDR2 from the germline V gene are SGHNT and YENEEA. This CDR3 contains 13 residues. CDR3 in amino acids: CASSTSTGEEAFF. The CDR3 region has the DNA TGTGCCAGCAGCACGTCGACAGGGGAGGAGGCTTTCTTT.

This clonotype was observed many times. The rearrangement links TRBV6-6 to TRBJ2-7; D possibly uses TRBD1 or TRBD2 (5 bases each). CDR3 size: 14 residues. V dropped 5 bases and J dropped 6 bases, with 17 bases sitting between them. The germline V gene encodes CDR1 MNHNY and CDR2 SVGAGI (reference sequence). The CDR3 DNA reads as TGTGCCAGCAGTCGCCCCGATCGGGGACCCGAGCAGTACTTC. It encodes CASSRPDRGPEQYF.

This clonotype was recorded at least ten times. The rearrangement uses TRBV10-2 and TRBJ2-7, with D possibly matching TRBD1 (6 bases). The germline V and J ends were trimmed by 3 bases and 1 base, with 10 bases remaining between them. The CDR3 spans 14 residues. The V gene's germline CDR1 is WSHSY and CDR2 SAAADI. Here the CDR3 reads CASSDLDSSYEQYF. The CDR3 DNA reads TGCGCCAGCAGTGATCTGGACAGTTCCTACGAGCAGTACTTC.

This clonotype occurred many times. The chain employs TRBV6-5 and TRBJ2-7; D is undetermined. The V gene's germline CDR1 is MNHEY and CDR2 SVGAGI. Trimming shortened V by 4 bases and J by 2 bases, and 6 bases separated the two germline ends. The CDR3 spans 12 residues. The CDR3 DNA reads as TGTGCCAGCAGTTCAAGGGCCTACGAGCAGTACTTC. It yields the protein CASSSRAYEQYF.

This clonotype was counted between two and nine times. This chain links TRBV7-6 with TRBJ2-3; D perhaps matches TRBD1 (6 bases). Trimming pared 7 bases from V and 2 bases from J, leaving 16 bases between. This CDR3 region has 15 residues. Per germline, CDR1 SGHVS and CDR2 FNYEAQ. CDR3 in amino acids: CASTIQGRVTDTQYF. CDR3 nucleotide sequence: TGTGCCAGCACCATACAGGGAAGGGTCACAGATACGCAGTATTTT. The entire variable domain, with the rest obtained from reference TRBV7-6 and TRBJ2-3, is as follows: GAGVSQSPRYKVTKRGQDVALRCDPISGHVSLYWYRQALGQGPEFLTYFNYEAQQDKSGLPNDRFSAERPEGSISTLTIQRTEQRDSAMYRCASTIQGRVTDTQYFGPGTRLTVL.

To note about this clonotype: This sequence may be a read error, since a much larger clone differs from it by one base. V gene TRBV27 combines with J gene TRBJ2-7, with 9 nucleotides matching TRBD1. Germline V gene lookup returns CDR1 MNHEY and CDR2 SMNVEV (reference sequence). The CDR3 contains 15 residues. CDR3: CANSYGRTGGHEQYF. The CDR3 DNA reads as TGTGCCAACAGTTACGGGCGAACAGGGGGCCACGAGCAGTACTTC.

The V call is TRBV7-3, the J call TRBJ2-6; D ambiguous. V dropped 1 base and J dropped 0 bases, with 7 bases sitting between them. Germline-derived CDR1 and CDR2 are SGHTA and FQGTGA. The CDR3 consists of 16 residues. The CDR3 sequence is CASSLNLISGANVLTF. CDR3 DNA sequence: TGTGCCAGCAGCTTAAACCTTATCTCTGGGGCCAACGTCCTGACTTTC. The entire variable domain, with the rest obtained from reference TRBV7-3 and TRBJ2-6, is as follows: GAGVSQTPSNKVTEKGKYVELRCDPISGHTALYWYRQSLGQGPEFLIYFQGTGAADDSGLPNDRFFAVRPEGSVSTLKIQRTERGDSAVYLCASSLNLISGANVLTFGAGSRLTVL.

This clonotype was recorded at least ten times. This chain links TRBV27 with TRBJ2-2; D may be TRBD1 or TRBD2 (5 bases each). The V gene lost 6 bases and the J gene lost 7 bases, with 21 bases spanning the gap. This CDR3 comprises 16 residues. In germline, CDR1 is MNHEY, CDR2 SMNVEV (reference sequence). The CDR3 here is CASSPVEGRWGGELFF. The CDR3 region has the DNA TGTGCCAGCAGCCCCGTAGAGGGGCGATGGGGCGGGGAGCTGTTTTTT.

This clonotype has a count of ten or more. This rearrangement joins TRBV7-2 to TRBJ2-7; 7 bases map to TRBD2. The germline V gene encodes CDR1 SGHTA and CDR2 FQGNSA. J was trimmed by 9 bases and V by 1 base; bases with no gene match: 6. The CDR3 is made up of 13 amino acids. The CDR3 is CASSLGSGGRQYF. The DNA of the CDR3 is TGTGCCAGCAGCTTAGGGTCGGGGGGTCGGCAGTACTTC.

This clonotype was counted many times. V is TRBV7-9 and J is TRBJ2-3, with D tentatively TRBD2 (6 bases). The CDR3 length is 15 residues. Germline loops: CDR1 SEHNR, CDR2 FQNEAQ (reference sequence). The germline V and J ends were trimmed by 1 base and 2 bases, with 10 bases remaining between them. CDR3 sequence: CASSLVAENTDTQYF. Here the CDR3 DNA reads TGTGCCAGCAGCTTAGTAGCGGAGAACACAGATACGCAGTATTTT.

The chain joins TRBV20-1 to TRBJ2-7; 8 bases agree with TRBD1. The CDR3 contains 13 residues. Germline lookup yields CDR1 DFQATT and CDR2 SNEGSKA (reference sequence). After removal of 6 bases from V and 4 bases from J, the junction contained 8 bases not matched to a gene. The DNA of the CDR3 is TGCAGTGCCCCCTGGACAGGGAAATACGAGCAGTACTTC. Amino acid sequence: CSAPWTGKYEQYF.

This clonotype was observed many times. The chain has TRBV5-1 and TRBJ2-3; D unresolved. Per the germline V gene, CDR1 is SGHRS and CDR2 is YFSETQ. This CDR3 comprises 15 residues. V shed 2 bases and J shed 1 base, with 11 bases lying between them. The CDR3 is CASSFLHERTDTQYF. DNA for the CDR3: TGCGCCAGCAGCTTTCTCCATGAACGCACAGATACGCAGTATTTT.

This clonotype was observed at least ten times. This chain joins TRBV18 and TRBJ1-2; D uncertain. Germline assignment: CDR1 KGHSH and CDR2 LQKENI. V dropped 3 bases and J dropped 5 bases, with 10 bases sitting between them. The CDR3 consists of 13 residues. The CDR3 reads CASSPINSYGYTF. The CDR3 coding sequence is TGTGCCAGCTCACCGATCAACTCGTATGGCTACACCTTC. The entire variable domain, with the rest obtained from reference TRBV18 and TRBJ1-2, is as follows: NAGVMQNPRHLVRRRGQEARLRCSPMKGHSHVYWYRQLPEEGLKFMVYLQKENIIDESGMPKERFSAEFPKEGPSILRIQQVVRGDSAAYFCASSPINSYGYTFGSGTRLTVV.

The table lists this clonotype with many counts. V and J are TRBV29-1 and TRBJ2-4; no definite D call. The V gene lost 4 bases and the J gene lost 12 bases, with 7 bases spanning the gap. The CDR3 covers 9 residues. The germline gives CDR1 SQVTM, CDR2 ANQGSEA. CDR3 coding DNA: TGCAGCGTTGCCCGGAGTCAGTACTTC. This translates into CSVARSQYF.

Concerning this clonotype: This clone may be a read error of a much larger clone one base away. It is likely a read error, because the conserved phenylalanine at the end of the CDR3 is missing. CDR3 DNA sequence: TGCGCCAGCAGCCTTAGTCCCGGCGGGTTCTTCTCTGATGAGCAGTTCTAC. Translated: CASSLSPGGFFSDEQFY. V usage is TRBV4-3 and J usage is TRBJ2-1, with D possibly matching TRBD2 (5 bases). With 4 bases removed from V and 8 bases from J, the gap between germline ends came to 24 bases. The germline CDR1 and CDR2 sequences are LGHNA and YSLEER. This CDR3 contains 17 residues.

This clonotype appeared many times. V usage is TRBV20-1 and J usage is TRBJ1-1; possibly TRBD1 for D (6 bases). Trimming pared 3 bases from V and 0 bases from J, leaving 11 bases between. CDR3 length: 14 amino acids. Looked up from germline, CDR1 is DFQATT and CDR2 is SNEGSKA (reference sequence). The CDR3 is CSASTGAMNTEAFF. Here the CDR3 DNA reads TGCAGTGCTAGTACGGGGGCTATGAACACTGAAGCTTTCTTT.

This clonotype was recorded a few times. The rearrangement uses TRBV28 and TRBJ2-7, with D maybe TRBD1 (6 bases). The CDR3 runs 14 residues. Germline V CDR1 and CDR2: MDHEN, SYDVKM. The germline V and J ends were trimmed by 8 bases and 3 bases, with 17 bases remaining between them. CDR3 residues: CASGLGTTVYEQYF. CDR3 bases: TGTGCCAGCGGTCTCGGGACAACAGTCTACGAGCAGTACTTC.